These 18 T cell receptor beta chains were all obtained from the same sample, sequenced in a study of beta chain features in type 1 diabetes. General study results and limits: Type 1 diabetes patients showed a moderate but significant shortening of TCRB CDR3s in all four CD4+ subsets.

These receptors have no known antigen. The authors reverse transcribed all of the isolated RNA, so sequencing captured expressed TCRB transcripts. The data were produced by immunoSEQ multiplex PCR, yet TCRdb's version contains in-frame clones alone and is incomplete. Of 50,000 or so clones in the sample, 35% to 50% were seen once. Material for sequencing was Tregs from blood. These receptors all come from a man younger than 45 with type 1 diabetes.

The J gene is TRBJ2-5, the V gene TRBV21-1; the D segment call TRBD1 is taken from the table without a DNA check. TRBV21-1 is marked as a pseudogene. CDR3 size: 17 residues. The CDR3 is CASSTDKGQAPRETQYF. In DNA form, the CDR3 reads TGTGCCAGCAGCACCGATAAGGGACAGGCGCCAAGGGAGACCCAGTACTTC.

V usage is TRBV7-9 and J usage is TRBJ1-1; 7 nucleotides match TRBD1. Germline V gene sequence: CDR1 SEHNR, CDR2 FQNEAQ (reference sequence). CDR3 length: 14 amino acids. The V gene end was trimmed by 1 base and the J gene end by 6 bases; junction bases not matched to a gene: 5. This CDR3 reads CASSLGQGGPEAFF. For the CDR3, the DNA is TGTGCCAGCAGCTTAGGACAGGGAGGTCCTGAAGCTTTCTTT.

The rearrangement uses TRBV9 and TRBJ1-2; possibly TRBD1 for D (6 bases). CDR1 is SGDLS, CDR2 YYNGEE, per germline. The CDR3 covers 15 residues. V gave up 5 bases and J gave up 6 bases, with 20 bases separating them. The CDR3 bases are TGTGCCAGCAGACTGACAGGTCCGGCGGGGGATGGCTACACCTTC. Translating it yields CASRLTGPAGDGYTF.

In the case of this clone: At one boundary the junction diverges from the germline segment, which might be a read error. This specimen includes other DNA sequences encoding the same CDR3. The V and J genes are TRBV18 and TRBJ1-1, with D tentatively TRBD1 (5 bases). The length of the CDR3 is 15 residues. Germline V gene sequence: CDR1 KGHSH, CDR2 LQKENI. The DNA for the CDR3 is TGTGCCAGCTCCCTGTCTCCGACAGAGAACACTGAGGCTTTCTTT. Its protein product is CASSLSPTENTEAFF.

In this sample, this clone turned up a few times. The chain employs TRBV13 and TRBJ2-3, with 8 bases lining up with TRBD2. Germline trimming cut 5 bases from V and 0 bases from J; bases unmatched to any gene: 7. CDR1 and CDR2 (germline): PRHDT, FYEKMQ (reference sequence). The CDR3 extends over 16 amino acids. The CDR3 reads CASSPGGGRSTDTQYF. CDR3 in DNA: TGTGCCAGCAGCCCCGGGGGCGGGAGGAGCACAGATACGCAGTATTTT.

The chain employs TRBV6-6 and TRBJ2-7; 8 nucleotides align to TRBD1. The trim removed 0 bases at V and 3 bases at J, leaving 4 bases unmatched. The germline CDR1 and CDR2 sequences are MNHNY and SVGAGI (reference sequence). The CDR3 runs to 15 residues. The CDR3 coding sequence is TGTGCCAGCAGTTACTCAGGGGACAGGTACTACGAGCAGTACTTC. Translated: CASSYSGDRYYEQYF.

The chain joins TRBV5-1 to TRBJ1-1, with 7 bases matching TRBD1. Unmatched junction bases numbered 7, after V lost 4 bases and J lost 4 bases. The CDR3 runs 14 residues. The germline V gene encodes CDR1 SGHRS and CDR2 YFSETQ. CDR3 protein: CASSLQGVVTEAFF. In DNA form, the CDR3 reads TGCGCCAGCAGCCTTCAGGGGGTCGTCACTGAAGCTTTCTTT.

This clone has only a few counts. The chain has TRBV28 and TRBJ1-2; 10 bases are shared with TRBD1. Germline assignment: CDR1 MDHEN and CDR2 SYDVKM. Losses at the gene ends were 5 bases for V and 5 bases for J; bases not matched to a gene: 8. This CDR3 spans 15 amino acids. The CDR3 DNA sequence: TGTGCCAGCAGTGATATTAGGACAGGGGGGTATGGCTACACCTTC. Residues: CASSDIRTGGYGYTF.

The V gene is TRBV7-2, the J gene TRBJ2-1, with TRBD1 matching 7 bases. CDR1 is SGHTA and CDR2 is FQGNSA in the germline V gene. V lost 2 bases and J lost 8; bases outside the gene matches: 3. The length of the CDR3 is 13 residues. As DNA, the CDR3 is TGTGCCAGCAGCTTATATGACAGGGATGAGCAGTTCTTC. This translates into CASSLYDRDEQFF.

The CDR3 loop reads CASSPGTWGSPLHF. The DNA of the CDR3 is TGTGCCAGCAGCCCCGGGACTTGGGGTTCACCCCTCCACTTT. The chain links TRBV4-2 to TRBJ1-6; perhaps TRBD1 as D (5 bases). CDR3 length: 14 amino acids. The germline CDR1 and CDR2 sequences are LGHNA and YNFKEQ. V was cut by 4 bases and J by 9 bases, with 13 bases left in between.

In this sample, this clone turned up a few times. This chain's CDR3 is CASSYEGNYGYTF. CDR3 nucleotides: TGTGCCAGCAGTTACGAGGGAAACTATGGCTACACCTTC. This chain links TRBV6-6 with TRBJ1-2; D unresolved. Per the germline V gene, CDR1 is MNHNY and CDR2 is SVGAGI (reference sequence). The V and J ends lost 2 bases and 2 bases respectively, with 6 bases between them. The CDR3 loop spans 13 amino acids.

V is TRBV15 and J is TRBJ2-5; possibly TRBD1 for D (6 bases). The germline V and J ends were trimmed by 0 bases and 3 bases, with 8 bases remaining between them. The CDR3 has 14 residues. Germline assignment: CDR1 LNHNV and CDR2 YYDKDF (reference sequence). The CDR3 spells CATSRDKGEETQYF. In nucleotides, the CDR3 is TGTGCCACCAGCAGAGATAAGGGGGAAGAGACCCAGTACTTC.

This clone was seen more than once but under ten times. DNA of the CDR3: TGCGCCAGCAGCCCCAACAGGGTTCCCGGGGAGCTGTTTTTT. Its protein product is CASSPNRVPGELFF. The V gene is TRBV5-1, the J gene TRBJ2-2; D is possibly TRBD1 (6 bases). Germline V gene data show CDR1 as SGHRS and CDR2 as YFSETQ. V lost 4 bases, J lost 6 bases, and 13 bases lay in between. The CDR3 contains 14 residues.

The chain joins TRBV18 to TRBJ1-4; no firm D call. Trimming cost V 6 bases and J 8 bases, with 10 bases left between them. In germline, CDR1 is KGHSH, CDR2 LQKENI. The CDR3 runs 12 residues. In DNA, the CDR3 is TGTGCCAGCTCTTCACCGGGGGAAAAACTGTTTTTT. Its protein product is CASSSPGEKLFF.

In its sample, this clone was seen a few times. This chain uses TRBV9 with TRBJ2-5, with D tentatively TRBD1 (6 bases). The V gene's germline CDR1 is SGDLS and CDR2 YYNGEE. The CDR3 is made up of 17 amino acids. Deletions cut 4 bases from V and 0 bases from J, with 19 bases between. The CDR3 DNA follows: TGTGCCAGCAGCCCCAGGGGTACCCGGAAGGACCAAGAGACCCAGTACTTC. Protein sequence: CASSPRGTRKDQETQYF.

The chain recombines TRBV6-1 with TRBJ2-3; 7 bases line up with TRBD1. Germline CDR1 and CDR2: MNHNS and SASEGT. Trimming at V came to 7 bases and at J to 0 bases, leaving 4 bases not matched to a gene. This CDR3 comprises 14 residues. CDR3 sequence reads: CASIKGQSTDTQYF. DNA for the CDR3: TGTGCCAGCATAAAGGGACAGAGCACAGATACGCAGTATTTT.

The CDR3 reads CASSLEAGSNQPQHF. The CDR3 region has the DNA TGTGCCAGCAGCTTAGAGGCAGGGTCCAATCAGCCCCAGCATTTT. This sequence joins TRBV7-6 and TRBJ1-5; D might be TRBD1 (5 bases). This CDR3 spans 15 amino acids. CDR1 and CDR2 from the germline V gene are SGHVS and FNYEAQ. V lost 1 base and J 3 bases, leaving 10 bases between the germline ends.

The J gene is TRBJ2-7, the V gene TRBV28, with 7 bases matching TRBD1. The J segment lost 2 bases and the V segment lost 5 bases, leaving 0 bases of the junction unmatched. Germline V lookup: CDR1 MDHEN, CDR2 SYDVKM. The CDR3 is made up of 12 amino acids. CDR3 protein: CASSGTAYEQYF. The CDR3 coding sequence is TGTGCCAGCAGTGGGACAGCCTACGAGCAGTACTTC. The full variable domain, in which reference TRBV28 and TRBJ2-7 provide the parts outside the CDR3, is DVKVTQSSRYLVKRTGEKVFLECVQDMDHENMFWYRQDPGLGLRLIYFSYDVKMKEKGDIPEGYSVSREKKERFSLILESASTNQTSMYLCASSGTAYEQYFGPGTRLTVT.